Shown below are 9 T cell receptor beta chains from a single sample sequenced in a study of shared clonotypes between healthy human individuals. Data came from immunoSEQ multiplex PCR; TCRdb stores just in-frame clones and leaves some out. This sample has about 460,000 clones, with roughly 80% found just once. The sequencing sample was made of PBMCs. The receptors were gathered from a woman between 40 and 55 years old in good health. Some clones in this sample may be carry-over from other donors' samples.

The chain carries TRBV7-3 and TRBJ2-7; TRBD1 matches at 8 bases. The CDR3 runs to 14 residues. The junction had 8 bases not matched to a gene; V was cut back by 5 bases and J by 5 bases. Germline V CDR1 and CDR2: SGHTA, FQGTGA. The CDR3 coding sequence is TGTGCCAGCAGCGTGGCCGGGACAGGAGACGAGCAGTACTTC. Its translation: CASSVAGTGDEQYF.

Here the CDR3 reads CASSWRGTSYNEQFF. CDR3 DNA: TGTGCCAGCAGTTGGCGCGGGACCTCCTACAATGAGCAGTTCTTC. The J gene is TRBJ2-1, the V gene TRBV27; D perhaps matches TRBD2 (6 bases). Germline V gene sequence: CDR1 MNHEY, CDR2 SMNVEV (reference sequence). V lost 4 bases and J 0 bases, leaving 10 bases between the germline ends. The CDR3 sequence is 15 residues long.

V is TRBV6-4 and J is TRBJ2-7; D not certain. CDR3 length: 16 amino acids. The germline CDR1 and CDR2 sequences are MRHNA and SNTAGT. The V gene lost 0 bases and the J gene lost 6 bases, with 18 bases spanning the gap. For the CDR3, the DNA is TGTGCCAGCAGTGACTCACGGGTTACGGAATTCTCCGAGCAGTACTTC. Amino acid sequence: CASSDSRVTEFSEQYF.

This chain joins TRBV2 and TRBJ1-5, with D possibly matching TRBD1 (5 bases). CDR1 is SNHLY and CDR2 is FYNNEI in the germline V gene. This CDR3 contains 13 residues. V shed 1 base and J shed 8 bases, with 9 bases lying between them. DNA for the CDR3: TGTGCCAGCAGTGAAGTGGGGGGGAAGCCCCAGCATTTT. It codes for CASSEVGGKPQHF.

In nucleotides, the CDR3 is TGTGCCTGGAGTGGAGGTCGGTACTCCCAAGAGACCCAGTACTTC. It codes for CAWSGGRYSQETQYF. V usage is TRBV30 and J usage is TRBJ2-5, with D hard to call. The CDR3 has 15 amino acids. Germline V gives CDR1 GTSNPN, CDR2 SVGIG (reference sequence). V was trimmed by 1 base and J by 1 base, leaving 13 bases between them. The entire variable domain, with the rest obtained from reference TRBV30 and TRBJ2-5, is as follows: SQTIHQWPATLVQPVGSPLSLECTVEGTSNPNLYWYRQAAGRGLQLLFYSVGIGQISSEVPQNLSASRPQDRQFILSSKKLLLSDSGFYLCAWSGGRYSQETQYFGPGTRLLVL.

V gene TRBV11-2 combines with J gene TRBJ1-2, with unresolved D. Between the trimmed V and J ends, which lost 3 bases and 2 bases, there was a span of 7 bases. The CDR3 extends over 13 amino acids. CDR1 and CDR2 from the germline V gene are SGHAT and FQNNGV. CDR3 residues: CASSFDANYGYTF. CDR3 nucleotides: TGTGCCAGCAGCTTCGACGCCAACTATGGCTACACCTTC.

The genes are TRBV5-6 and TRBJ2-5; 12 positions agree with TRBD2. With V trimmed by 2 bases and J by 5 bases, 1 base remained unmatched. The CDR3 runs 14 residues. The germline V gene has CDR1 SGHDT and CDR2 YYEEEE. The CDR3 DNA reads as TGTGCCAGCAGCTTCCTAGCGGGAGGGGAGACCCAGTACTTC. Amino acid sequence: CASSFLAGGETQYF.

The chain carries TRBV21-1 and TRBJ1-2. TRBV21-1 is a pseudogene locus. CDR3 length: 13 residues. The CDR3 DNA is TGTGCCAGCAGCAAACCGGGGCGAGGAGGCTACACCTTC. Encoded protein: CASSKPGRGGYTF.

The chain couples TRBV14 to TRBJ2-1; 7 nucleotides agree with TRBD2. The trim removed 4 bases at V and 2 bases at J, leaving 11 bases unmatched. The germline gives CDR1 SGHDN, CDR2 FVKESK. The CDR3 has 17 residues. CDR3 nucleotide sequence: TGTGCCAGCAGCCCCTATCCCCTAGCGGCAACCTACAATGAGCAGTTCTTC. This translates into CASSPYPLAATYNEQFF.